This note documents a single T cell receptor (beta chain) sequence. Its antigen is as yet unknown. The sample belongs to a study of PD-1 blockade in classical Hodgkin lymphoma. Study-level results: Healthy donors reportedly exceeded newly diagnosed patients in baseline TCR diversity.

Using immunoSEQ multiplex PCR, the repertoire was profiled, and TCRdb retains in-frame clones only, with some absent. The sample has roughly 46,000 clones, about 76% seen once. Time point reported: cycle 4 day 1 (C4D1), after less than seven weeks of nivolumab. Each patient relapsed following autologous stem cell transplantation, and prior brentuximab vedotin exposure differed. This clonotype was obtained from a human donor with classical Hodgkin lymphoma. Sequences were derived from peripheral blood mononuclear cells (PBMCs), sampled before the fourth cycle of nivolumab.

CDR3: CASSVQGGQPQHF. The CDR3 DNA reads TGTGCCAGCAGCGTACAGGGGGGTCAGCCCCAGCATTTT. This sequence joins TRBV9 and TRBJ1-5, with 7 bases identical to TRBD1. With V trimmed by 1 base and J by 6 bases, 1 base remained unmatched. The CDR3 covers 13 residues. The germline V gene encodes CDR1 SGDLS and CDR2 YYNGEE.